Listed below are T cell receptor beta chains from one sample, sequenced in a study of blood T cell repertoires in COVID-19. TCRdb's copy holds only in-frame clones and misses some; the assay was immunoSEQ multiplex PCR. The sample contains roughly 130,000 clones, about 79% of which appear only once. The sequencing sample was made of PBMCs or T cells enriched from blood (not recorded which). The source of these receptors is a man aged 50-59 years who had recovered from COVID-19. The CDR3 runs from the conserved cysteine through the conserved F or W. A D gene is named only where the DNA matches it firmly. A row's size may be missing; if present it is once, few, many or a size class.

v_gene: TRBV7-9; abundance: .; d_gene: TRBD1; j_gene: TRBJ1-1; CDR3aa: CASSSDRGSTEAFF; CDR3nt: TGTGCCAGCAGCTCAGACAGGGGCAGCACTGAAGCTTTCTTT
v_gene: TRBV28; abundance: .; d_gene: TRBD1; j_gene: TRBJ2-7; CDR3aa: CASEDEQGTYEQYF; CDR3nt: TGTGCCAGTGAAGATGAACAGGGGACCTACGAGCAGTACTTC
v_gene: TRBV18; abundance: .; d_gene: .; j_gene: TRBJ1-1; CDR3aa: CASSPGRSTEAFF; CDR3nt: TGTGCCAGCTCACCAGGGAGGAGCACTGAAGCTTTCTTT
v_gene: TRBV7-2; abundance: .; d_gene: .; j_gene: TRBJ1-1; CDR3aa: CASSLKFVGRAGADTEAFF; CDR3nt: TGTGCCAGCAGCTTAAAGTTCGTCGGTCGGGCAGGGGCGGACACTGAAGCTTTCTTT
v_gene: TRBV15; abundance: .; d_gene: .; j_gene: TRBJ1-3; CDR3aa: CATNQGLERNTIYF; CDR3nt: TGTGCCACCAATCAGGGACTCGAAAGAAACACCATATATTTT
v_gene: TRBV6-5; abundance: .; d_gene: TRBD1; j_gene: TRBJ1-5; CDR3aa: CASTDRPYSNQPQHF; CDR3nt: TGTGCCAGTACGGACAGGCCTTATAGCAATCAGCCCCAGCATTTT
v_gene: TRBV25-1; abundance: .; d_gene: .; j_gene: TRBJ2-7; CDR3aa: CASTPGLPPYEQYF; CDR3nt: TGTGCCAGCACCCCAGGGCTACCCCCCTACGAGCAGTACTTC
v_gene: TRBV25-1; abundance: .; d_gene: TRBD1; j_gene: TRBJ2-2; CDR3aa: CASRGTDVGGELFF; CDR3nt: TGTGCCAGCAGGGGGACAGACGTAGGAGGGGAGCTGTTTTTT
v_gene: TRBV3-1/TRBV3-2; abundance: few; d_gene: .; j_gene: TRBJ2-7; CDR3aa: CASSKLTGSSYEQYF; CDR3nt: TGTGCCAGCTCCAAGCTTACGGGGAGCTCCTACGAGCAGTACTTC
v_gene: TRBV6-5; abundance: .; d_gene: .; j_gene: TRBJ1-2; CDR3aa: CASSYSQGLGYTF; CDR3nt: TGTGCCAGCAGCTACTCGCAGGGATTAGGCTACACCTTC
v_gene: TRBV3-1/TRBV3-2; abundance: few; d_gene: .; j_gene: TRBJ1-5; CDR3aa: CASSQDLSPNQPQHF; CDR3nt: TGTGCCAGCAGCCAAGACCTGAGTCCCAATCAGCCCCAGCATTTT
v_gene: TRBV4-2; abundance: once; d_gene: .; j_gene: TRBJ1-5; CDR3aa: CASSQALPEGGIQPQHF; CDR3nt: TGTGCCAGCAGCCAAGCACTCCCGGAGGGGGGGATTCAGCCCCAGCATTTT
v_gene: TRBV5-1; abundance: .; d_gene: .; j_gene: TRBJ2-7; CDR3aa: CASSLLAGQTYEQYF; CDR3nt: TGCGCCAGCAGCTTGCTGGCGGGGCAGACCTACGAGCAGTACTTC
v_gene: TRBV7-8; abundance: .; d_gene: TRBD1; j_gene: TRBJ2-7; CDR3aa: CASRRQGDSYEQYF; CDR3nt: TGTGCCAGCAGGCGACAGGGGGACTCCTACGAGCAGTACTTC
v_gene: TRBV29-1; abundance: .; d_gene: TRBD2; j_gene: TRBJ2-4; CDR3aa: CSVSLESGGGIQYF; CDR3nt: TGCAGCGTGAGCCTAGAGAGCGGGGGGGGCATTCAGTACTTC
v_gene: TRBV4-3; abundance: once; d_gene: .; j_gene: TRBJ1-2; CDR3aa: CASSQAGGSSYGYTF; CDR3nt: TGCGCCAGCAGCCAAGCCGGGGGGTCGAGCTATGGCTACACCTTC
v_gene: TRBV5-1; abundance: .; d_gene: TRBD1; j_gene: TRBJ1-1; CDR3aa: CASSEPGQGATEAFF; CDR3nt: TGCGCCAGCAGCGAACCGGGACAGGGGGCGACTGAAGCTTTCTTT
v_gene: TRBV29-1; abundance: once; d_gene: .; j_gene: TRBJ1-1; CDR3aa: CSAQGQPDTEAFF; CDR3nt: TGCAGCGCCCAGGGGCAGCCAGACACTGAAGCTTTCTTT
v_gene: TRBV5-6; abundance: .; d_gene: TRBD2; j_gene: TRBJ2-1; CDR3aa: CASSLGRLASYNEQFF; CDR3nt: TGTGCCAGCAGCTTAGGCCGACTAGCTTCCTACAATGAGCAGTTCTTC
v_gene: TRBV19; abundance: .; d_gene: TRBD1; j_gene: TRBJ2-1; CDR3aa: CASSIRLDRVSYNEQFF; CDR3nt: TGTGCCAGTAGTATTCGCCTGGACAGGGTCTCCTACAATGAGCAGTTCTTC
v_gene: TRBV18; abundance: .; d_gene: .; j_gene: TRBJ1-1; CDR3aa: CASSQDSNTEAFF; CDR3nt: TGTGCCAGCTCACAAGACTCAAACACTGAAGCTTTCTTT
v_gene: TRBV6-2/TRBV6-3; abundance: .; d_gene: .; j_gene: TRBJ1-4; CDR3aa: CASSPLGGEVEKLFF; CDR3nt: TGTGCCAGCAGCCCGTTAGGTGGGGAGGTTGAAAAACTGTTTTTT
v_gene: TRBV12-2; abundance: .; d_gene: .; j_gene: TRBJ2-1; CDR3aa: CASRLRTSGGYNEQFF; CDR3nt: TGTGCAAGTCGCTTGCGGACTAGCGGGGGGTACAATGAGCAGTTCTTC
v_gene: TRBV2; abundance: once; d_gene: TRBD1; j_gene: TRBJ2-2; CDR3aa: CASSETGVNTGELFF; CDR3nt: TGTGCCAGCAGTGAGACAGGGGTGAACACCGGGGAGCTGTTTTTT
v_gene: TRBV10-2; abundance: many; d_gene: .; j_gene: TRBJ2-2; CDR3aa: CASRTGTGELFF; CDR3nt: TGCGCCAGCAGGACAGGCACCGGGGAGCTGTTTTTT
v_gene: TRBV7-9; abundance: .; d_gene: TRBD1; j_gene: TRBJ1-5; CDR3aa: CASSIQGPNQPQHF; CDR3nt: TGTGCCAGCAGCATACAGGGGCCCAATCAGCCCCAGCATTTT
v_gene: TRBV11-2; abundance: .; d_gene: TRBD1; j_gene: TRBJ1-2; CDR3aa: CASSLPTNRGRNGYTF; CDR3nt: TGTGCCAGCAGCTTACCCACGAACAGGGGGCGAAATGGCTACACCTTC
v_gene: TRBV18; abundance: .; d_gene: TRBD1; j_gene: TRBJ2-3; CDR3aa: CASSVDRVSTDTQYF; CDR3nt: TGTGCCAGCTCAGTAGACAGGGTGAGCACAGATACGCAGTATTTT
v_gene: TRBV5-1; abundance: .; d_gene: TRBD1; j_gene: TRBJ1-6; CDR3aa: CASSVGDSNSPLHF; CDR3nt: TGCGCCAGCAGCGTAGGGGACAGTAATTCACCCCTCCACTTT